This T cell receptor (beta chain) was documented in a study of blood T cell repertoires in COVID-19. The method was immunoSEQ multiplex PCR; TCRdb's version includes in-frame clones alone and lacks a portion of them. This sample has under 200,000 clones, with under 85% found just once. Germline CDR1 WSHSY, CDR2 SAAADI. Trimming took 3 bases from V and 6 from J, leaving 15 bases between them. This CDR3 is built from 14 residues. The specimen was peripheral blood. This receptor was obtained from a woman between 40 and 50 years old with acute or convalescent COVID-19. The chain employs TRBV10-2 and TRBJ2-7; D possibly corresponds to TRBD1 (6 bases). As DNA, the CDR3 is TGCGCCAGCAGTGAATGGGACACCAACGCCGAGCAGTACTTC. Encoded protein: CASSEWDTNAEQYF.